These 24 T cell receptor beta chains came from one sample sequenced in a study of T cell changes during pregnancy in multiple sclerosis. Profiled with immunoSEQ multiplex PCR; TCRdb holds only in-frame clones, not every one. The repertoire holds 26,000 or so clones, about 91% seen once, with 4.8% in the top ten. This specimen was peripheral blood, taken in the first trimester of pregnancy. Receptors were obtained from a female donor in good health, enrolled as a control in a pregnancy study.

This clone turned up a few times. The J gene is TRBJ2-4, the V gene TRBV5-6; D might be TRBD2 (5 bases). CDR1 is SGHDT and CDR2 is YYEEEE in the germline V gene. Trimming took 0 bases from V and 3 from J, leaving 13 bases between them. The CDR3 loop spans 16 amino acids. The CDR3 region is CASSLVSSKDKNIQYF. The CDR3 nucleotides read TGTGCCAGCAGCTTGGTGTCTAGCAAGGACAAAAACATTCAGTACTTC. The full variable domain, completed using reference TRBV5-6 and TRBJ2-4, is DAGVTQSPTHLIKTRGQQVTLRCSPKSGHDTVSWYQQALGQGPQFIFQYYEEEERQRGNFPDRFSGHQFPNYSSELNVNALLLGDSALYLCASSLVSSKDKNIQYFGAGTRLSVL.

Here the CDR3 reads CASSEVLWASQETQYF. CDR3 nucleotide sequence: TGTGCCAGCAGTGAAGTATTGTGGGCCTCCCAAGAGACCCAGTACTTC. The chain is built from TRBV2 and TRBJ2-5; no definite D call. V gave up 1 base and J gave up 1 base, with 13 bases separating them. The germline V gene encodes CDR1 SNHLY and CDR2 FYNNEI. The CDR3 runs to 16 residues.

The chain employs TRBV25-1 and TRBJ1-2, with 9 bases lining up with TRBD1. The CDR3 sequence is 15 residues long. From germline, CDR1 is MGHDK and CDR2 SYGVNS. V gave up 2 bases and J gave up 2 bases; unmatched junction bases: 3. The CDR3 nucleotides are TGTGCCAGCAGTGAAAACAGGGGGCCAAACTATGGCTACACCTTC. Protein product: CASSENRGPNYGYTF.

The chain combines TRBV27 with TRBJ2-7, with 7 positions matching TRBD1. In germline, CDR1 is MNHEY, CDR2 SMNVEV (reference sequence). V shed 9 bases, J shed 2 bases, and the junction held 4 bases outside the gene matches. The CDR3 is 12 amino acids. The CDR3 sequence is CASGDSTYEQYF. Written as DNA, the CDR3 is TGTGCCAGTGGGGACAGTACCTACGAGCAGTACTTC.

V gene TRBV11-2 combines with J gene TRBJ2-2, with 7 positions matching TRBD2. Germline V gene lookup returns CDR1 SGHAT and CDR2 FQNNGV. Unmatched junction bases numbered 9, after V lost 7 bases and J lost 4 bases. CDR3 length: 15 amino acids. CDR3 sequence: CASIWGGWGTGELFF. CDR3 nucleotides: TGTGCCAGCATTTGGGGAGGGTGGGGCACCGGGGAGCTGTTTTTT.

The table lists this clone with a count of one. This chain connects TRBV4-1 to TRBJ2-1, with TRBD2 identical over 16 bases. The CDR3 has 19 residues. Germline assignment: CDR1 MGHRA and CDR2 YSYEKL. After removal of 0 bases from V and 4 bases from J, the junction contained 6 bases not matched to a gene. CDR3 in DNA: TGCGCCAGCAGCCAAGACGGAGGGACTAGCGGGGGGGGATACAATGAGCAGTTCTTC. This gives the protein CASSQDGGTSGGGYNEQFF.

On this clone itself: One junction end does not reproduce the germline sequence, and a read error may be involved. The CDR3 spells CASSLEAGYNEQFF. In nucleotides, the CDR3 is TGCGCCAGCAGTTTGGAAGCGGGCTACAATGAGCAGTTCTTC. The chain combines TRBV5-1 with TRBJ2-1, with D perhaps TRBD2 (6 bases). Germline-derived CDR1 and CDR2 are SGHRS and YFSETQ. This CDR3 has 14 residues.

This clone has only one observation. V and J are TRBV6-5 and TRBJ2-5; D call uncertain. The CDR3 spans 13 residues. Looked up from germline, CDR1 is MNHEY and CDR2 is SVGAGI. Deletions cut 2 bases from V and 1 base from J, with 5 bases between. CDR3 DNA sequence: TGTGCCAGCAGTTACGGAGTCCAAGAGACCCAGTACTTC. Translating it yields CASSYGVQETQYF.

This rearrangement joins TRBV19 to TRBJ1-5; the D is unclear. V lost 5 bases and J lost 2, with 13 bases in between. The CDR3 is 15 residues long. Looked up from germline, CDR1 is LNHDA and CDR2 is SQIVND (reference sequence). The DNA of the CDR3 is TGTGCCAGTAGTGCGGACTTGATAGGCAATCAGCCCCAGCATTTT. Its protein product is CASSADLIGNQPQHF.

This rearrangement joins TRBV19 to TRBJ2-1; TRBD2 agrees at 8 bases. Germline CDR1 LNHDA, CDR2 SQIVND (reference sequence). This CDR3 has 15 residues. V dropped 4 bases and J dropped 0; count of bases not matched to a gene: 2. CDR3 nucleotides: TGTGCCAGTAGTACTAGCGGGCACTCCTACAATGAGCAGTTCTTC. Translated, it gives CASSTSGHSYNEQFF.

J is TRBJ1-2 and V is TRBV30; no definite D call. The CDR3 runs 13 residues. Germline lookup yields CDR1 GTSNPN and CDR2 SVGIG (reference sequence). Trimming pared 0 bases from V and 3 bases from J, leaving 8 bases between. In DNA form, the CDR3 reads TGTGCCTGGAGTGTTGGACTGTACTATGGCTACACCTTC. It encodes CAWSVGLYYGYTF.

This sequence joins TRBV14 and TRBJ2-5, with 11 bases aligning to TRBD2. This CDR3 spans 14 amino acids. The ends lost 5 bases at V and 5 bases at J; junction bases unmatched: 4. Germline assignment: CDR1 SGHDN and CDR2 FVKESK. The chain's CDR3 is CASSSLAGAETQYF. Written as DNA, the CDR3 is TGTGCCAGCAGCTCACTAGCGGGAGCTGAGACCCAGTACTTC.

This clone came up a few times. The CDR3 DNA reads TGTGCCTGGAGTACGGGATCCTACGAGCAGTACTTC. Its protein product is CAWSTGSYEQYF. This sequence joins TRBV30 and TRBJ2-7, with a weak D call TRBD2 (5 bases). The CDR3 spans 12 residues. Germline CDR1 reads GTSNPN; CDR2 reads SVGIG (reference sequence). Deletions cut 2 bases from V and 1 base from J, with 6 bases between.

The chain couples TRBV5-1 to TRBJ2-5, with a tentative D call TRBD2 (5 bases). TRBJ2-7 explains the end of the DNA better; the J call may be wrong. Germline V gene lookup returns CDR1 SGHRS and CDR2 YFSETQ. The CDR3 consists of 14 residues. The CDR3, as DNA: TGCGCCAGCAGCAAGAGGGAGCACGCCTACGAGCAGTACTTC. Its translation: CASSKREHAYEQYF.

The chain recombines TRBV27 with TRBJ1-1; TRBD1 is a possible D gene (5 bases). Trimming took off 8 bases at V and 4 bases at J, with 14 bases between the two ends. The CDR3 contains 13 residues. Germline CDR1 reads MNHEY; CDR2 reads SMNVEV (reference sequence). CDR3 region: CASGYGGGTEAFF. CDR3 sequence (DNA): TGTGCCAGCGGTTACGGGGGGGGCACTGAAGCTTTCTTT.

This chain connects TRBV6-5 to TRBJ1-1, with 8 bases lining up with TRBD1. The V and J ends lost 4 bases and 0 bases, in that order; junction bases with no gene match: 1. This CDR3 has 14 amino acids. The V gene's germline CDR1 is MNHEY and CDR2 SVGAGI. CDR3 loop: CASSLTGVNTEAFF. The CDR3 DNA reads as TGTGCCAGCAGTTTGACAGGGGTGAACACTGAAGCTTTCTTT.

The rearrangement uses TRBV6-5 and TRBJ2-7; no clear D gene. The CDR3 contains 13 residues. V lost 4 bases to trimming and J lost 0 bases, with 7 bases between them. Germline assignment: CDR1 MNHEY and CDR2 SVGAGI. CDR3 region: CASSSLSSYEQYF. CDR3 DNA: TGTGCCAGCAGTTCATTGAGCTCCTACGAGCAGTACTTC.

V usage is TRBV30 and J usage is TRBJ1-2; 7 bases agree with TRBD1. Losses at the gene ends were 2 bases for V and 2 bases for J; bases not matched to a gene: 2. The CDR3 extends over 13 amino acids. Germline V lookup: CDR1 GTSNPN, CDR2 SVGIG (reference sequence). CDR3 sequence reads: CAWSPQGNYGYTF. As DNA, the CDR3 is TGTGCCTGGAGTCCACAGGGGAACTATGGCTACACCTTC. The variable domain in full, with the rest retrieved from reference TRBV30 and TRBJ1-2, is SQTIHQWPATLVQPVGSPLSLECTVEGTSNPNLYWYRQAAGRGLQLLFYSVGIGQISSEVPQNLSASRPQDRQFILSSKKLLLSDSGFYLCAWSPQGNYGYTFGSGTRLTVV.

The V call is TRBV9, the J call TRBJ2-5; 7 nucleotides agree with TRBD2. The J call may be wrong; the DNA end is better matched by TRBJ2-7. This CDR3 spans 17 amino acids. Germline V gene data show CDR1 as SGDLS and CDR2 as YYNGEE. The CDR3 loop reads CASSVASGFSSSYEQYF. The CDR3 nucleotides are TGTGCCAGCAGCGTAGCTAGCGGATTTTCAAGCTCCTACGAGCAGTACTTC.

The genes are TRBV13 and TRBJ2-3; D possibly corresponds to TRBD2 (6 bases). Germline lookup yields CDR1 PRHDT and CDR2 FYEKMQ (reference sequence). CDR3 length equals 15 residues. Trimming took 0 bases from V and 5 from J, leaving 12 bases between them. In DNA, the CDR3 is TGTGCCAGCAGCTTAGGGACGGGAGAAGAAGATACGCAGTATTTT. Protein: CASSLGTGEEDTQYF.

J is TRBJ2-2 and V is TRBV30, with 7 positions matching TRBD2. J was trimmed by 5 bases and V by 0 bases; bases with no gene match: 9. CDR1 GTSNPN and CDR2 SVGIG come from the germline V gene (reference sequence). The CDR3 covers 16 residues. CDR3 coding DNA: TGTGCCTGGAGTGTAGGGGCGGGAGCTACGACCGGGGAGCTGTTTTTT. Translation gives CAWSVGAGATTGELFF.

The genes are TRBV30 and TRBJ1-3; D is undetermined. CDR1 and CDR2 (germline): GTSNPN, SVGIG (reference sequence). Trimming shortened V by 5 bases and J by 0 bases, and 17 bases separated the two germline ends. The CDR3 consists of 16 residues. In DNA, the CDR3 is TGTGCCTGGGGCCCAATACCGATTTTCTCTGGAAACACCATATATTTT. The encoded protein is CAWGPIPIFSGNTIYF.

DNA for the CDR3: TGTGCCAGCAGCTTAGTACTCTTACAGTATGGCTACACCTTC. The encoded protein is CASSLVLLQYGYTF. The chain couples TRBV7-9 to TRBJ1-2; D is undetermined. The V end lost 1 base, the J end lost 5 bases, and 11 bases lay between the germline ends. Germline V lookup: CDR1 SEHNR, CDR2 FQNEAQ (reference sequence). This CDR3 is built from 14 residues.

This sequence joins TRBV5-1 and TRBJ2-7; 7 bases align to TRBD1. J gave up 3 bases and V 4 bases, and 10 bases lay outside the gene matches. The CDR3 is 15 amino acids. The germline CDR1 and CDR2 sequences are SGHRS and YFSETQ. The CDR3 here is CASSPVRDSFYEQYF. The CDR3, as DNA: TGCGCCAGCAGCCCCGTTAGGGACAGTTTCTACGAGCAGTACTTC.